One and the same sample provided the 32 T cell receptor beta chains below, sequenced in a study of T cell changes during pregnancy in multiple sclerosis. Data came from immunoSEQ multiplex PCR; TCRdb stores just in-frame clones and leaves some out. The sample consists of about 40,000 clones, approximately 94% of them appearing once. The input for sequencing was peripheral blood, taken in the third trimester of pregnancy. The receptors originated from a female donor with multiple sclerosis, enrolled in a pregnancy study.

The rearrangement joins TRBV5-6 to TRBJ2-7; 7 nucleotides line up with TRBD1. CDR1 and CDR2 (germline): SGHDT, YYEEEE. After removal of 3 bases from V and 1 base from J, the junction contained 10 bases not matched to a gene. This CDR3 region has 16 residues. The CDR3 loop reads CASSSTDREYSYEQYF. The DNA for the CDR3 is TGTGCCAGCAGCTCAACTGACAGGGAGTATTCCTACGAGCAGTACTTC.

V gene TRBV18 combines with J gene TRBJ1-2; 7 positions match TRBD1. The CDR3 covers 14 residues. CDR1 KGHSH and CDR2 LQKENI come from the germline V gene. V dropped 6 bases and J dropped 3; count of bases not matched to a gene: 7. CDR3 sequence reads: CASSTTDRDYGYTF. The CDR3 DNA is TGTGCCAGCTCGACTACCGACAGGGACTATGGCTACACCTTC.

The genes are TRBV5-1 and TRBJ2-6; the D is unclear. CDR3 length: 16 residues. Germline V CDR1 and CDR2: SGHRS, YFSETQ. Trimming took 0 bases from V and 0 from J, leaving 7 bases between them. Written as DNA, the CDR3 is TGCGCCAGCAGCTTGGGAGCCAACTCTGGGGCCAACGTCCTGACTTTC. It specifies CASSLGANSGANVLTF.

The chain carries TRBV10-2 and TRBJ2-3; D is undetermined. This CDR3 has 12 residues. Deletions cut 3 bases from V and 6 bases from J, with 7 bases between. Germline-derived CDR1 and CDR2 are WSHSY and SAAADI. CDR3 loop: CASSDNPDTQYF. Written as DNA, the CDR3 is TGCGCCAGCAGTGATAATCCGGATACGCAGTATTTT.

The chain employs TRBV12-5 and TRBJ1-5; 7 bases fit TRBD1. Per germline, CDR1 LGHNT and CDR2 FRNRAP. The CDR3 covers 15 residues. V lost 5 bases and J lost 9; bases outside the gene matches: 13. For the CDR3, the DNA is TGTGCTAGTGGTGGACCATCCACAGGGGATGGGCCCCAGCATTTT. The encoded protein is CASGGPSTGDGPQHF.

The V gene is TRBV30, the J gene TRBJ1-6, with 8 nucleotides matching TRBD1. With 4 bases clipped from V and 9 bases from J, the junction kept 8 bases outside the gene matches. CDR1 and CDR2 from the germline V gene are GTSNPN and SVGIG (reference sequence). CDR3 length: 14 amino acids. The DNA of the CDR3 is TGTGCCTGGACGGGTGGACAGGGAGGTTCACCCCTCCACTTT. Residues: CAWTGGQGGSPLHF.

This clone was recorded a few times. The rearrangement links TRBV6-1 to TRBJ1-1; D is unclear. Trimming took 1 base from V and 5 from J, leaving 8 bases between them. CDR1 is MNHNS, CDR2 SASEGT, per germline. CDR3 size: 13 residues. CDR3 DNA sequence: TGTGCCAGCAGTGAAGGAGAACGGACTGAAGCTTTCTTT. Protein sequence: CASSEGERTEAFF.

V is TRBV27 and J is TRBJ2-5; 8 bases align to TRBD1. The V segment lost 8 bases and the J segment 6 bases; nucleotides outside the gene matches: 17. CDR1 is MNHEY, CDR2 SMNVEV, per germline (reference sequence). The CDR3 loop spans 16 amino acids. CDR3 sequence: CASSLGWGTGGQTQYF. The CDR3 DNA follows: TGTGCCAGCTCGTTGGGATGGGGGACAGGTGGGCAGACCCAGTACTTC.

The chain's CDR3 is CSAEFSETQYF. CDR3 nucleotide sequence: TGCAGTGCTGAGTTTTCGGAGACCCAGTACTTC. The genes are TRBV20-1 and TRBJ2-5; D is unresolved. The V end was cut by 5 bases, the J end by 5 bases, with 9 bases between. The CDR3 is 11 residues long. CDR1 DFQATT and CDR2 SNEGSKA come from the germline V gene (reference sequence).

CDR3 sequence: CASSSRDRVGYTF. CDR3 nucleotides: TGTGCCAGCAGTTCCCGGGACAGGGTTGGCTACACCTTC. V and J are TRBV6-5 and TRBJ1-2; TRBD1 aligns across 9 bases. Trimming cost V 4 bases and J 7 bases; bases outside gene matches: 4. Germline CDR1 and CDR2: MNHEY and SVGAGI. The CDR3 covers 13 residues.

This clone was recorded once. This chain links TRBV9 with TRBJ2-7; D is tentatively TRBD1 or TRBD2 (6 bases each). V gave up 4 bases and J gave up 2 bases, with 13 bases separating them. CDR1 and CDR2 (germline): SGDLS, YYNGEE. This CDR3 is 14 amino acids long. The CDR3 here is CASSLGGQAYEQYF. The CDR3 DNA reads as TGTGCCAGCAGCCTAGGGGGGCAGGCCTACGAGCAGTACTTC.

V gene TRBV5-5 combines with J gene TRBJ1-1, with D possibly being TRBD1 (5 bases). CDR3 length equals 13 residues. CDR1 is SGHKS, CDR2 YYEKEE, per germline (reference sequence). Trimming removed 6 bases from V and 1 base from J, with 10 bases in between. CDR3 bases: TGTGCCAGCAACGCCGACAGGAACACTGAAGCTTTCTTT. It translates to CASNADRNTEAFF. Full variable domain (remainder filled in from reference TRBV5-5 and TRBJ1-1): DAGVTQSPTHLIKTRGQQVTLRCSPISGHKSVSWYQQVLGQGPQFIFQYYEKEERGRGNFPDRFSARQFPNYSSELNVNALLLGDSALYLCASNADRNTEAFFGQGTRLTVV.

The sample holds one count of this clone. CDR3 bases: TGTGCCAGCAGTGCACAGAAGCAGACGAACACCGGGGAGCTGTTTTTT. Its translation: CASSAQKQTNTGELFF. The rearrangement joins TRBV6-1 to TRBJ2-2; D is ambiguous. Trimming removed 4 bases from V and 0 bases from J, with 12 bases in between. This CDR3 is built from 16 residues. From germline, CDR1 is MNHNS and CDR2 SASEGT.

This clone was seen once. V gene TRBV19 combines with J gene TRBJ2-1, with 10 bases matching TRBD2. The CDR3 sequence is 15 residues long. Germline lookup yields CDR1 LNHDA and CDR2 SQIVND (reference sequence). J lost 8 bases, V lost 6 bases, and 10 bases had no gene match. The CDR3 region has the DNA TGTGCCAGTAGACGCAAAGGGCTAGCGGGAGATGAGCAGTTCTTC. This sequence encodes CASRRKGLAGDEQFF.

This sequence joins TRBV5-4 and TRBJ2-5; TRBD1 matches at 7 bases. CDR3 size: 16 residues. The V and J ends lost 4 bases and 4 bases, in that order; junction bases with no gene match: 13. CDR1 SGHNT and CDR2 YYREEE come from the germline V gene (reference sequence). This CDR3 is CASSAGGQAHRETQYF. The CDR3 coding sequence is TGTGCCAGCAGCGCGGGCGGACAGGCCCATCGAGAGACCCAGTACTTC.

In DNA, the CDR3 is TGCGCCAGCAGCTTAAATCTGGCGGGGGCGCTAAATGAGCAGTTCTTC. This encodes CASSLNLAGALNEQFF. V is TRBV5-1 and J is TRBJ2-1; D is possibly TRBD2 (7 bases). This CDR3 comprises 16 residues. Germline V gene lookup returns CDR1 SGHRS and CDR2 YFSETQ. V gave up 2 bases and J gave up 7 bases, with 19 bases separating them. Looking up the rest from reference TRBV5-1 and TRBJ2-1 gives the full variable domain: KAGVTQTPRYLIKTRGQQVTLSCSPISGHRSVSWYQQTPGQGLQFLFEYFSETQRNKGNFPGRFSGRQFSNSRSEMNVSTLELGDSALYLCASSLNLAGALNEQFFGPGTRLTVL.

The CDR3 coding sequence is TGTGCCAGCAGCTTAACTAGCGGGCTACCCTACAATGAGCAGTTCTTC. This sequence encodes CASSLTSGLPYNEQFF. The chain couples TRBV11-2 to TRBJ2-1, with TRBD2 matching over 9 bases. The V gene end was trimmed by 2 bases and the J gene end by 2 bases; junction bases not matched to a gene: 4. Germline V gives CDR1 SGHAT, CDR2 FQNNGV. The CDR3 is 16 residues long.

This chain uses TRBV25-1 with TRBJ1-1, with TRBD1 identical over 9 bases. The CDR3 is 13 amino acids. Germline V CDR1 and CDR2: MGHDK, SYGVNS. Trimming removed 11 bases from V and 4 bases from J; junction bases left unmatched: 8. The CDR3 reads CASAGQGTTEAFF. The CDR3 nucleotides are TGTGCCTCGGCCGGACAGGGGACCACTGAAGCTTTCTTT. Drawing the rest from reference TRBV25-1 and TRBJ1-1, the complete variable domain is EADIYQTPRYLVIGTGKKITLECSQTMGHDKMYWYQQDPGMELHLIHYSYGVNSTEKGDLSSESTVSRIRTEHFPLTLESARPSHTSQYLCASAGQGTTEAFFGQGTRLTVV.

In DNA, the CDR3 is TGTGCCAGCAGCTTAGTCCAGCGGGTCGGCCTCTCCTACAATGAGCAGTTCTTC. Encoded protein: CASSLVQRVGLSYNEQFF. The V gene is TRBV7-2, the J gene TRBJ2-1, with a weak D call TRBD2 (6 bases). Trimming removed 1 base from V and 0 bases from J, with 16 bases in between. CDR1 is SGHTA, CDR2 FQGNSA, per germline. The CDR3 is made up of 18 amino acids.

The gene calls are TRBV19 and TRBJ2-7, with D perhaps TRBD2 (5 bases). V was pared by 1 base and J by 3 bases, with 10 bases between. CDR1 is LNHDA, CDR2 SQIVND, per germline (reference sequence). The CDR3 loop spans 14 amino acids. CDR3 coding DNA: TGTGCCAGTAGTATAGGTGGGAGTGGCTACGAGCAGTACTTC. Residues: CASSIGGSGYEQYF.

The chain employs TRBV29-1 and TRBJ1-2; 10 nucleotides match TRBD1. Germline CDR1 SQVTM, CDR2 ANQGSEA. V was clipped by 4 bases and J by 8 bases; unmatched bases: 10. The CDR3 is 14 amino acids. CDR3 amino acids: CSVGTGTGVGGYTF. The CDR3 DNA reads TGCAGCGTTGGGACCGGGACAGGGGTAGGGGGCTACACCTTC. Using reference TRBV29-1 and TRBJ1-2 for the parts outside the CDR3, the full variable domain is SAVISQKPSRDICQRGTSLTIQCQVDSQVTMMFWYRQQPGQSLTLIATANQGSEATYESGFVIDKFPISRPNLTFSTLTVSNMSPEDSSIYLCSVGTGTGVGGYTFGSGTRLTVV.

This chain uses TRBV5-1 with TRBJ2-7; D may be TRBD2 (5 bases). This CDR3 is 12 amino acids long. Trimming removed 0 bases at V and 7 bases at J, with 8 bases between. CDR1 is SGHRS and CDR2 is YFSETQ in the germline V gene. The CDR3 DNA follows: TGCGCCAGCAGCTTGGATGGACTGGAGCAGTACTTC. This gives the protein CASSLDGLEQYF.

This clone was detected only once. The genes are TRBV7-2 and TRBJ1-4; no clear D. The length of the CDR3 is 14 residues. The germline CDR1 and CDR2 sequences are SGHTA and FQGNSA. Trimming removed 1 base from V and 3 bases from J, with 6 bases in between. The CDR3 DNA reads as TGTGCCAGCAGCTTAGTCCCGTCTAATGAAAAACTGTTTTTT. Residues: CASSLVPSNEKLFF.

The sample holds one count of this clone. This chain links TRBV5-1 with TRBJ2-5; 9 nucleotides match TRBD2. CDR3 size: 17 residues. CDR1 is SGHRS and CDR2 is YFSETQ in the germline V gene. J was trimmed by 5 bases and V by 2 bases; bases with no gene match: 13. The DNA for the CDR3 is TGCGCCAGCAGCTTTCAGTCGCCAGCGGGAGGCTCCGAGACCCAGTACTTC. Amino acids: CASSFQSPAGGSETQYF.

The chain recombines TRBV7-6 with TRBJ2-1; D might be TRBD1 (6 bases). CDR1 SGHVS and CDR2 FNYEAQ come from the germline V gene. This CDR3 is 14 amino acids long. V was trimmed by 5 bases and J by 6 bases, leaving 14 bases between them. Here the CDR3 DNA reads TGTGCCAGCAGCCGCCTTGGGACACTCAATGAGCAGTTCTTC. Its protein product is CASSRLGTLNEQFF.

V gene TRBV15 combines with J gene TRBJ1-3, with unresolved D. V was pared by 0 bases and J by 2 bases, with 23 bases between. The germline V gene encodes CDR1 LNHNV and CDR2 YYDKDF (reference sequence). The CDR3 runs to 20 residues. Written as DNA, the CDR3 is TGTGCCACCAGCAGAGATCCCTATGGAGAAGCAAAGAGAGCTGGAAACACCATATATTTT. It is translated as CATSRDPYGEAKRAGNTIYF.

V usage is TRBV9 and J usage is TRBJ2-1; D possibly corresponds to TRBD1 (6 bases). This CDR3 has 16 residues. V was trimmed by 1 base and J by 5 bases, leaving 16 bases between them. CDR1 is SGDLS, CDR2 YYNGEE, per germline. CDR3 in DNA: TGTGCCAGCAGCGTAAAGGGGTGGGACATAGACAATGAGCAGTTCTTC. This translates into CASSVKGWDIDNEQFF.

This clone appeared once. This sequence joins TRBV5-6 and TRBJ2-7; no firm D call. This CDR3 comprises 14 residues. V lost 3 bases and J lost 6, with 16 bases in between. Germline V gene lookup returns CDR1 SGHDT and CDR2 YYEEEE. CDR3 coding DNA: TGTGCCAGCAGCTCACTTCCTTCCGGGTCCGAGCAGTACTTC. The encoded protein is CASSSLPSGSEQYF. The variable domain in full, with the rest retrieved from reference TRBV5-6 and TRBJ2-7, is DAGVTQSPTHLIKTRGQQVTLRCSPKSGHDTVSWYQQALGQGPQFIFQYYEEEERQRGNFPDRFSGHQFPNYSSELNVNALLLGDSALYLCASSSLPSGSEQYFGPGTRLTVT.

The chain employs TRBV7-9 and TRBJ2-3, with 11 nucleotides matching TRBD2. CDR3 length: 19 amino acids. V shed 5 bases and J 0 bases; nucleotides not matched to a gene: 13. Per germline, CDR1 SEHNR and CDR2 FQNEAQ (reference sequence). CDR3 DNA sequence: TGTGCCAGCAGCCCTAGCAGAACTAGCGGGGGCCTTAGCACAGATACGCAGTATTTT. It yields the protein CASSPSRTSGGLSTDTQYF.

This CDR3 is CASSLPGQNYGYTF. The CDR3 bases are TGTGCCAGCAGCTTGCCCGGACAGAACTATGGCTACACCTTC. V and J are TRBV5-4 and TRBJ1-2; D may be TRBD1 (6 bases). The CDR3 runs to 14 residues. V was pared by 1 base and J by 2 bases, with 9 bases between. Germline V gene data show CDR1 as SGHNT and CDR2 as YYREEE (reference sequence).

The rearrangement joins TRBV10-3 to TRBJ1-2; D may be TRBD1 (5 bases). V was shortened by 3 bases and J by 4 bases, with 9 bases between the two germline ends. The V gene's germline CDR1 is ENHRY and CDR2 SYGVKD. The CDR3 has 13 residues. CDR3 sequence (DNA): TGTGCCATCAGTGAACAGGAGATCTATGGCTACACCTTC. Its protein is CAISEQEIYGYTF.

In this sample, this clone turned up a few times. The rearrangement joins TRBV6-4 to TRBJ2-3; TRBD2 matches at 8 bases. V shed 0 bases, J shed 4 bases, and the junction held 0 bases outside the gene matches. Germline CDR1 and CDR2: MRHNA and SNTAGT. This CDR3 is 14 amino acids long. The CDR3 DNA reads as TGTGCCAGCAGTGACTCTAGCGGGGCAGATACGCAGTATTTT. Translating it yields CASSDSSGADTQYF.